These T cell receptor beta chains were read from a single sample in a study of blood T cell repertoires in COVID-19. Profiled with immunoSEQ multiplex PCR; TCRdb holds only in-frame clones, not every one. The sample consists of 300,000 to 450,000 clones, approximately 89% of them appearing once. The specimen sequenced was peripheral blood. The receptors stem from a woman aged 30 to 39 with COVID-19, enrolled during active disease. CDR3s include the opening cysteine and the closing phenylalanine or tryptophan. D genes are given only for firm matches. Size tells how often a clone was seen (once, few, many) or the class of an expanded clone, and some rows leave it out.

size	V	J	D	DNA	CDR3
.	TRBV5-1	TRBJ2-7	TRBD2	TGCGCCAGCAGTTGGGTAGGACTAGCGGGAGAGAACGAGCAGTACTTC	CASSWVGLAGENEQYF
.	TRBV11-3	TRBJ2-2	TRBD1	TGTGCCAGCAGCCCCAGGGGGAGCAGGGAAAACACCGGGGAGCTGTTTTTT	CASSPRGSRENTGELFF
.	TRBV12-3/TRBV12-4	TRBJ2-1	.	TGTGCCAGCAGTTTAGTTAGAAATGAGCAGTTCTTC	CASSLVRNEQFF
.	TRBV6-5	TRBJ2-7	TRBD2	TGTGCCAGCGGGTCTCCGCGGGGGGCGTCCTACGAGCAGTACTTC	CASGSPRGASYEQYF
few	TRBV4-3	TRBJ2-7	.	TGCGCCAGCAGCCAAGATGCAGGGGCGCCCTACGAGCAGTACTTC	CASSQDAGAPYEQYF
.	TRBV24-1	TRBJ2-4	.	TGTGCCACCAGTGATCCGGACCTAGGAGGTAAAAACATTCAGTACTTC	CATSDPDLGGKNIQYF
.	TRBV2	TRBJ2-6	.	TGTGCCAGCAGAGTCACAGGGAGCCCTGGGGCCAACGTCCTGACTTTC	CASRVTGSPGANVLTF
.	TRBV7-9	TRBJ2-3	TRBD1	TGTGCCAGCAGCCCAAGCTCCGCACAGGGGATGGGGGCAGATACGCAGTATTTT	CASSPSSAQGMGADTQYF
.	TRBV6-5	TRBJ2-2	.	TGTGCCAGCAGTTACGTCAGTTCAAACACCGGGGAGCTGTTTTTT	CASSYVSSNTGELFF
.	TRBV29-1	TRBJ1-1	.	TGCAGCGTTCATCGGGGGAGGGCTAACACTGAAGCTTTCTTT	CSVHRGRANTEAFF
.	TRBV20-1	TRBJ2-2	.	TGCAGTGCTAGTCCTAGCGACGAGCCCAACACCGGGGAGCTGTTTTTT	CSASPSDEPNTGELFF
.	TRBV5-1	TRBJ2-2	.	TGCGCCAGCAGCTTGGCCACAGTGGACACCGGGGAGCTGTTTTTT	CASSLATVDTGELFF
once	TRBV9	TRBJ1-2	.	TGTGCCAGCAGCGGAAAGGACAGACTACTAAAGAACTATGGCTACACCTTC	CASSGKDRLLKNYGYTF
few	TRBV6-1	TRBJ2-2	TRBD2	TGTGCCAGCAGTGAGGACAGAGGACTAGCGGGATTTGGCGGGGAGCTGTTTTTT	CASSEDRGLAGFGGELFF
few	TRBV5-1	TRBJ2-3	.	TGCGCCAGCAGCTTGGGTGACGGGGGTCCAGATACGCAGTATTTT	CASSLGDGGPDTQYF
once	TRBV9	TRBJ2-2	TRBD2	TGTGCCAGCAGCGTAGCCCCTCGAGCGGGGGGAGCAACCGGGGAGCTGTTTTTT	CASSVAPRAGGATGELFF
.	TRBV6-5	TRBJ2-7	TRBD1	TGTGCCAGCAGGCACACAGGGGCCTTTTATTACGAGCAGTACTTC	CASRHTGAFYYEQYF
once	TRBV9	TRBJ2-3	.	TGTGCCAGCAGCGCCTTGGGAGGATCGTTGGCAGATACGCAGTATTTT	CASSALGGSLADTQYF
.	TRBV20-1	TRBJ1-2	.	TGCAGTGCTAGTCCCCGGAGATCCTATGGCTACACCTTC	CSASPRRSYGYTF
.	TRBV12-5	TRBJ2-1	TRBD2	TGTGCTAGCCGGGGGGGGTTATACAATGAGCAGTTCTTC	CASRGGLYNEQFF
.	TRBV28	TRBJ2-7	TRBD1	TGTGCCAGCAGTTTATTGTGGGACAGGGAAAACGAGCAGTACTTC	CASSLLWDRENEQYF
.	TRBV19	TRBJ1-3	TRBD1	TGTGCCAGTAGCGGGACAGGGGCCGGAAACACCATATATTTT	CASSGTGAGNTIYF
.	TRBV2	TRBJ2-1	.	TGTGCCAGCACTGGGACTGGTTACAATGAGCAGTTCTTC	CASTGTGYNEQFF
.	TRBV9	TRBJ2-1	TRBD2	TGTGCCAGCAGCCCTAGCGGGAGCTCCTACAATGAGCAGTTCTTC	CASSPSGSSYNEQFF
.	TRBV19	TRBJ2-2	TRBD2	TGTGCCAGTAGCAGTAGCGGGGCCACCGGGGAGCTGTTTTTT	CASSSSGATGELFF
.	TRBV14	TRBJ2-3	.	TGTGCCAGCAGTCCCGGAGAGGGAATCACAGATACGCAGTATTTT	CASSPGEGITDTQYF
many	TRBV7-9	TRBJ2-2	.	TGTGCCAGCAGCCCCCTCGTGGGACTTATCACCGGGGAGCTGTTTTTT	CASSPLVGLITGELFF
.	TRBV9	TRBJ2-7	TRBD1	TGTGCCAGCAGCCTCCAAGGGACAGAGGGTAGCGAGCAGTACTTC	CASSLQGTEGSEQYF
.	TRBV5-1	TRBJ1-4	.	TGCGCCAGCAGCTTTAGCCATGCGGTCGATGAAAAACTGTTTTTT	CASSFSHAVDEKLFF
.	TRBV28	TRBJ2-1	.	TGTGCCAGCAGTTCCCTACAGACAGGATACAATGAGCAGTTCTTC	CASSSLQTGYNEQFF
.	TRBV7-9	TRBJ2-7	.	TGTGCCAGCAGCCGGGACTTTACCTACGAGCAGTACTTC	CASSRDFTYEQYF
.	TRBV6-5	TRBJ1-4	.	TGTGCCAGCAGCAGTGAGTTAGCTGAAAAACTGTTTTTT	CASSSELAEKLFF
.	TRBV12-3/TRBV12-4	TRBJ2-3	.	TGTGCCAGCAGTAACTCCGGGACGCAGTATTTT	CASSNSGTQYF
.	TRBV4-1	TRBJ2-2	TRBD1	TGCGCCAGCAGTTATCGACAGGGGAACACCGGGGAGCTGTTTTTT	CASSYRQGNTGELFF
.	TRBV3-1/TRBV3-2	TRBJ2-7	TRBD1	TGTGCCAGCTCCAACAGGGGGCGCAGCCACGAGCAGTACTTC	CASSNRGRSHEQYF
.	TRBV19	TRBJ2-1	TRBD2	TGTGCCAGTAACCCTAGCGGGAGAGGGAATGAGCAGTTCTTC	CASNPSGRGNEQFF
.	TRBV7-3	TRBJ2-3	.	TGTGCCAGCAGCTTGTCGGGGATCACAGATACGCAGTATTTT	CASSLSGITDTQYF
.	TRBV6-4	TRBJ2-2	.	TGTGCCAGCAGTGACACCGGTACCGGGGAGCTGTTTTTT	CASSDTGTGELFF
.	TRBV7-3	TRBJ1-1	.	TGTGCCAGCAGCTCGGGACACAGCGGAGCTGAAGCTTTCTTT	CASSSGHSGAEAFF
.	TRBV10-3	TRBJ2-1	TRBD2	TGTGCCATCAGTGAATCGCTTGCGGGAGGCCATGAGCAGTTCTTC	CAISESLAGGHEQFF
.	TRBV28	TRBJ1-5	.	TGTGCCAGCAGTTCTCATCAGCCCCAGCATTTT	CASSSHQPQHF
.	TRBV10-3	TRBJ1-3	.	TGTGCCATCAGGAGGGATGGGGTCGCCGGAAACACCATATATTTT	CAIRRDGVAGNTIYF
few	TRBV18	TRBJ1-5	TRBD1	TGTGCCAGCTCACAGATACAGGGGATCAATCAGCCCCAGCATTTT	CASSQIQGINQPQHF
.	TRBV18	TRBJ2-3	TRBD1	TGTGCCAGCCTATCGGACAGGTTGGATACGCAGTATTTT	CASLSDRLDTQYF
.	TRBV10-2	TRBJ2-4	.	TGCGCCAGCCAGGATCCGGGACTAGCCAAAAACATTCAGTACTTC	CASQDPGLAKNIQYF
.	TRBV2	TRBJ2-1	.	TGTGCCAGCTCCCGGGACTCCCAGTATTATGAGCAGTTCTTC	CASSRDSQYYEQFF
.	TRBV6-5	TRBJ1-1	TRBD1	TGTGCCAGCAGTTACGCGGGACAGTTGAACACTGAAGCTTTCTTT	CASSYAGQLNTEAFF
.	TRBV28	TRBJ1-6	TRBD1	TGTGCCAGCAGAGTTATACAGGGGGCCAACGGTTCACCCCTCCACTTT	CASRVIQGANGSPLHF
.	TRBV6-2/TRBV6-3	TRBJ2-5	TRBD1	TGTGCCAGCAGTTTGTGGGACAGGGAGGGAGAGACCCAGTACTTC	CASSLWDREGETQYF
once	TRBV5-5	TRBJ1-6	TRBD1	TGTGCCAGCAGCTCTACTCGGACAGGGGGCCCTAATTCACCCCTCCACTTT	CASSSTRTGGPNSPLHF
.	TRBV7-6	TRBJ2-7	.	TGTGCCAGCAGCTCGCAGGTAGGCTACGAGCAGTACTTC	CASSSQVGYEQYF
.	TRBV7-9	TRBJ1-2	TRBD1	TGTGCCAGCAGCTTACCCGGGGACAGCTATGGCTACACCTTC	CASSLPGDSYGYTF
.	TRBV28	TRBJ2-2	.	TGTGCCAGCAGTCCTCGGGGCACCGGGGAGCTGTTTTTT	CASSPRGTGELFF
.	TRBV11-2	TRBJ2-5	TRBD1	TGTGCCAGCAGCAACCACCGGGACAGAGGCGCGACCCAGTACTTC	CASSNHRDRGATQYF